This TCR beta chain was captured in a study of T cell responses to AZD1222 COVID-19 vaccine. Clones were sequenced by immunoSEQ multiplex PCR, and TCRdb holds only the in-frame ones, with some missing. The data contain 150,000 to 190,000 clones, about 85% of them singletons. The V and J ends lost 2 bases and 3 bases, in that order; junction bases with no gene match: 3. Germline CDR1 and CDR2: MDHEN and SYDVKM. The CDR3 covers 14 residues. The specimen was peripheral blood, collected after recovery from COVID-19. The chain couples TRBV28 to TRBJ2-7, with 8 nucleotides matching TRBD1. The TCR was taken from an adult who had recovered from COVID-19. As DNA, the CDR3 is TGTGCCAGCAGTTTACGTGGACAGGGCTACGAGCAGTACTTC. Protein product: CASSLRGQGYEQYF.